One T cell receptor beta chain is described in this entry. The data were taken from a study of cytomegalovirus exposure and HLA in healthy donors. PCR amplification relied on 60 Vbeta primers (plus 13 Jbeta primers). The protocol was immunoSEQ multiplex PCR, while the TCRdb copy is restricted to in-frame clones and leaves out a portion. The profile shows 200,000 to 250,000 clones, around 80% of them singletons. The specimen was PBMCs. The clonotype comes from a boy aged 5-17 years in good health and CMV-seronegative.

CDR3 amino acids: CASSGDRRAYEQYF. In nucleotides, the CDR3 is TGCGCCAGCAGCGGGGACAGGCGGGCCTACGAGCAGTACTTC. The chain recombines TRBV5-1 with TRBJ2-7; TRBD1 matches at 8 bases. The V and J ends lost 4 bases and 2 bases, in that order; junction bases with no gene match: 5. Germline V gene sequence: CDR1 SGHRS, CDR2 YFSETQ. There are 14 residues in the CDR3.